This T cell receptor (beta chain) comes out of a study of T cell changes during pregnancy in multiple sclerosis. The data were produced by immunoSEQ multiplex PCR, yet TCRdb's version contains in-frame clones alone and is incomplete. Of around 57,000 clones in the sample, about 90% were seen once. Trimming removed 6 bases at V and 8 bases at J, with 15 bases between. CDR3 length equals 13 residues. Germline CDR1 and CDR2: SGHNT and YYREEE (reference sequence). This chain links TRBV5-4 with TRBJ2-1; weak D call: TRBD2 (5 bases). The sequence was obtained from a female donor in good health, enrolled as a control in a pregnancy study. Sequences were derived from CD4+ T cells from peripheral blood mononuclear cells, sampled after pregnancy. DNA for the CDR3: TGTGCCAGCAACCAGCCCGCTAGCCATGAGCAGTTCTTC. Protein: CASNQPASHEQFF.